A single sample is the source of the 9 T cell receptor beta chains below, sequenced in a study of cytomegalovirus exposure and HLA in healthy donors. The study ran its PCR with 60 Vbeta and 13 Jbeta primers. Sequencing was performed with immunoSEQ multiplex PCR; in TCRdb, only in-frame clones are kept and a portion is missing. The sample lists about 130,000 clones; 81% were seen once. The sample was PBMCs. The receptors stem from a young man in good health and CMV-seropositive.

V and J are TRBV9 and TRBJ2-1; D not resolved. Germline V gene sequence: CDR1 SGDLS, CDR2 YYNGEE. The CDR3 contains 15 residues. Trimming stripped 1 base from V and 4 bases from J, with 12 bases between. As DNA, the CDR3 is TGTGCCAGCAGCGTATTGACGGAGCTGTACAATGAGCAGTTCTTC. Amino acids: CASSVLTELYNEQFF.

The chain links TRBV18 to TRBJ2-3; maybe TRBD2 (6 bases). The V and J ends lost 2 bases and 6 bases respectively, with 18 bases between them. Germline CDR1 reads KGHSH; CDR2 reads LQKENI. The CDR3 spans 16 residues. In nucleotides, the CDR3 is TGTGCCAGCTCACCATATACTAGCTCCCTGGGGGATACGCAGTATTTT. Protein: CASSPYTSSLGDTQYF.

This clone was seen a single time. Compared with germline, one end of the junction differs, possibly owing to a read error. The CDR3 region has the DNA TGTGCCAGCTCACCAACAGCGGGAGTCTCCTACGATGAGCAGTTCTTC. Its protein product is CASSPTAGVSYDEQFF. The J gene is TRBJ2-1, the V gene TRBV18; 8 bases are a match to TRBD2. The CDR3 has 16 amino acids. Germline V CDR1 and CDR2: KGHSH, LQKENI.

V is TRBV27 and J is TRBJ2-7; 15 bases align to TRBD2. Germline CDR1 reads MNHEY; CDR2 reads SMNVEV (reference sequence). Losses at the gene ends were 6 bases for V and 0 bases for J; bases not matched to a gene: 9. This CDR3 region has 18 residues. The CDR3 DNA is TGTGCCAGCAGCAGGACTAGCGGGAGGGTAATCTTCTCCTACGAGCAGTACTTC. Encoded protein: CASSRTSGRVIFSYEQYF.

The CDR3 protein is CASSLVAEGEAFF. The CDR3 nucleotides are TGTGCCAGCAGCTTGGTGGCAGAGGGTGAAGCTTTCTTT. The chain employs TRBV5-8 and TRBJ1-1; D is undetermined. Germline V lookup: CDR1 SGHTS, CDR2 YDEGEE. Trimming took off 0 bases at V and 7 bases at J, with 10 bases between the two ends. The CDR3 runs 13 residues.

The chain has TRBV4-2 and TRBJ1-1, with D maybe TRBD1 (6 bases). CDR1 and CDR2 from the germline V gene are LGHNA and YNFKEQ. This CDR3 contains 14 residues. V was cut by 6 bases and J by 1 base, with 12 bases left in between. CDR3 region: CASSRGDKNTEAFF. CDR3 sequence (DNA): TGTGCCAGCAGTCGAGGGGACAAGAACACTGAAGCTTTCTTT.

The rearrangement joins TRBV29-1 to TRBJ1-1; D may be TRBD1 (6 bases). Trimming left V 6 bases short and J 1 base short, with 9 bases between. CDR1 and CDR2 (germline): SQVTM, ANQGSEA. This CDR3 is 12 amino acids long. The CDR3 DNA is TGCAGCGTCGTACAGGGGAACACTGAAGCTTTCTTT. Its protein product is CSVVQGNTEAFF.

This clone was observed a handful of times. The J gene is TRBJ2-5, the V gene TRBV4-2; 11 bases fit TRBD2. The tail of the sequence fits TRBJ2-7 better, so the J call may be wrong. Per the germline V gene, CDR1 is LGHNA and CDR2 is YNFKEQ. The CDR3 loop spans 17 amino acids. For the CDR3, the DNA is TGTGCCAGCAGCCAAGAGACTAGCGGGGTGGGTACCTACGAGCAGTACTTC. Translation gives CASSQETSGVGTYEQYF.

The chain joins TRBV2 to TRBJ2-3; 12 nucleotides agree with TRBD1. The CDR3 covers 17 residues. With 5 bases clipped from V and 2 bases from J, the junction kept 8 bases outside the gene matches. The germline V gene encodes CDR1 SNHLY and CDR2 FYNNEI. The CDR3 bases are TGTGCCAGCAGTCACTTAGGGGACAGGGGGCTCACAGATACGCAGTATTTT. As protein: CASSHLGDRGLTDTQYF.